These T cell receptor beta chains were read from a single sample in a study of a mutant IDH1 vaccine in newly diagnosed glioma. The protocol was immunoSEQ multiplex PCR, while the TCRdb copy is restricted to in-frame clones and leaves out a portion. The sample lists roughly 51,000 clones; 65% to 90% were seen once. These receptors have no known antigen. This specimen was PBMCs, taken from a glioma patient whose treatment included an IDH1 peptide vaccine. These receptors were obtained from a young woman with glioma. Some clones in this sample may be carry-over from other donors' samples. CDR3s include the opening cysteine and the closing phenylalanine or tryptophan. Fields, in order: J gene, V gene, D gene, clone size, CDR3 DNA, CDR3 protein. A D gene is named only where the DNA matches it firmly. Size values are once, few and many counts, or a class for expanded clones, and some rows have none.

>TRBJ2-7|TRBV27|TRBD1|once
TGTGCCAGCAGTTTCCTGGGACAGCCCTACGAGCAGTACTTC
CASSFLGQPYEQYF
>TRBJ1-1|TRBV6-5|TRBD1|NA
TGTGCCAGCAGACCGCGGACAGGGATGAACACTGAAGCTTTCTTT
CASRPRTGMNTEAFF
>TRBJ2-5|TRBV7-9|NA|NA
TGTGCCAGCCCCCCCGAGTACTTC
CASPPEYF
>TRBJ1-2|TRBV30|NA|few
TGTGCCTGGAGCTCTGAGCCTGGCTACACCTTC
CAWSSEPGYTF
>TRBJ1-1|TRBV6-5|TRBD1|NA
TGTGCCAGCAGGAACAGGGGGCTTGGAATTGAAGCTTTCTTT
CASRNRGLGIEAFF
>TRBJ2-2|TRBV5-1|NA|NA
TGCGCCAGCAGCTTGGTGGGGTTGCCAGGGACCACCGGGGAGCTGTTTTTT
CASSLVGLPGTTGELFF
>TRBJ2-3|TRBV19|NA|NA
TGTGCCAGTAGTCCCTGGGATCTTTCGGATACGCAGTATTTT
CASSPWDLSDTQYF
>TRBJ1-4|TRBV5-1|NA|NA
TGCGCCAGCAGCTTGGGCAGGGAGCAAGAAAAACTGTTTTTT
CASSLGREQEKLFF
>TRBJ2-7|TRBV10-1|NA|NA
TGCGCCAGCAGTGAGTCGGATGGGGTGAAGCAGTACTTC
CASSESDGVKQYF
>TRBJ1-5|TRBV6-1|TRBD1|NA
TGTGCCAGCAGCGTGGACAGGGGTGGTCAGCCCCAGCATTTT
CASSVDRGGQPQHF
>TRBJ1-3|TRBV7-9|NA|NA
TGTGCCAGCAGCAGCTTACTGGGACCTGGAAACACCATATATTTT
CASSSLLGPGNTIYF
>TRBJ2-3|TRBV7-2|TRBD2|NA
TGTGCCATCCTAGCGGGTACTACAGATACGCAGTATTTT
CAILAGTTDTQYF
>TRBJ2-5|TRBV6-5|TRBD2|NA
TGTGCCAGCAGTGCGACTAGCGGGACCCAAGAGACCCAGTACTTC
CASSATSGTQETQYF
>TRBJ1-5|TRBV7-2|NA|NA
TGTGCCAGCAGCTTAGAGGGAACCCTCAGCAATCAGCCCCAGCATTTT
CASSLEGTLSNQPQHF
>TRBJ2-3|TRBV5-1|NA|NA
TGCGCCAGCAGCTTGGAGCAGCGCACAGATACGCAGTATTTT
CASSLEQRTDTQYF
>TRBJ1-1|TRBV9|NA|NA
TGTGCCAGCAGCGCCAACGGGGGTGAAGCTTTCTTT
CASSANGGEAFF
>TRBJ2-7|TRBV19|NA|once
TGTGCCAGTAGTCCAGGGGCCGGCTACGAGCAGTACTTC
CASSPGAGYEQYF
>TRBJ2-3|TRBV19|NA|NA
TGTGCCAGTAGGGGGGCGGGGCTCGGGGATACGCAGTATTTT
CASRGAGLGDTQYF
>TRBJ1-5|TRBV7-2|NA|NA
TGTGCCAGCAGCTTAGCAGGGGGGAGCAATCAGCCCCAGCATTTT
CASSLAGGSNQPQHF
>TRBJ1-1|TRBV5-8|NA|NA
TGTGCCAGCAGCTTTTTTGTCGGGGGTCTGGGCACTGAAGCTTTCTTT
CASSFFVGGLGTEAFF
>TRBJ1-5|TRBV6-1|NA|few
TGTGCCAGCAGACAGGGACCCAATCAGCCCCAGCATTTT
CASRQGPNQPQHF
>TRBJ1-1|TRBV25-1|TRBD1|NA
TGTGCCAGCAGTGCGCAGGGGGGTTGGGACACTGAAGCTTTCTTT
CASSAQGGWDTEAFF
>TRBJ2-2|TRBV7-2|NA|NA
TGTGCCAGCAGCTCACAGGCCCGGACTATTGCCGGGGAGCTGTTTTTT
CASSSQARTIAGELFF
>TRBJ2-7|TRBV7-9|TRBD1|NA
TGTGCCAGCAGTTTGGGACAGGGGGCGGGCGAGCAGTACTTC
CASSLGQGAGEQYF
>TRBJ2-1|TRBV6-5|TRBD2|NA
TGTGCCAGCAGCTTAGCGGGTCTTGCCCACAATGAGCAGTTCTTC
CASSLAGLAHNEQFF
>TRBJ2-1|TRBV5-6|NA|NA
TGTGCCAGCAGCTCGGGACGGCGACCGGATGAGCAGTTCTTC
CASSSGRRPDEQFF
>TRBJ2-1|TRBV2|NA|NA
TGTGCCAGCAGTGTCTACCTCTACAATGAGCAGTTCTTC
CASSVYLYNEQFF
>TRBJ1-1|TRBV7-2|NA|NA
TGTGCCAGCAGCCCGAGACCAGGCCTTAACACTGAAGCTTTCTTT
CASSPRPGLNTEAFF
>TRBJ2-7|TRBV9|NA|NA
TGTGCCAGCAGCGTAGGACTACCTAGGGGCGAGCAGTACTTC
CASSVGLPRGEQYF